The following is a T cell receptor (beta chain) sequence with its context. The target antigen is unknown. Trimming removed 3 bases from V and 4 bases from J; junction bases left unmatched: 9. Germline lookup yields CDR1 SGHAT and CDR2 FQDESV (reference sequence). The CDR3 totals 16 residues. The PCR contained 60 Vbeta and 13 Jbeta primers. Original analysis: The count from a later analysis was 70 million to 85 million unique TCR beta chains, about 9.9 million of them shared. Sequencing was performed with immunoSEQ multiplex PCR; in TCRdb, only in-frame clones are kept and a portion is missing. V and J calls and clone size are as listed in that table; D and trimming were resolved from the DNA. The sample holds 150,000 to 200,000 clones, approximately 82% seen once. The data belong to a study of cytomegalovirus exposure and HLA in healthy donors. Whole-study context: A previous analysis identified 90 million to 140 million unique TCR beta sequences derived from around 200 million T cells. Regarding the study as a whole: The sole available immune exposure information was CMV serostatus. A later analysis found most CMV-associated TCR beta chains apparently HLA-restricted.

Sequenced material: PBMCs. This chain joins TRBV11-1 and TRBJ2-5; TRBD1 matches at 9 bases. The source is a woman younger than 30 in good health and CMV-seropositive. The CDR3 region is CASSFSGTGFSETQYF. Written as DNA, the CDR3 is TGTGCCAGCAGCTTTTCCGGGACAGGGTTTTCAGAGACCCAGTACTTC.